What follows describes a single T cell receptor beta chain. The time point here: cycle 4 day 1 (C4D1), after less than 7 weeks of nivolumab. All trial patients relapsed after autologous stem cell transplantation. The sample is drawn from a study of PD-1 blockade in classical Hodgkin lymphoma. The CDR3 spans 16 residues. CDR1 and CDR2 from the germline V gene are MDHEN and SYDVKM. Trimming shortened V by 5 bases and J by 4 bases, and 17 bases separated the two germline ends. Sequencing was performed with immunoSEQ multiplex PCR; in TCRdb, only in-frame clones are kept and a portion is missing. In the table there are about 17,000 clones, around two thirds of which are singletons.

This clonotype was obtained from a human donor with classical Hodgkin lymphoma. The source material was peripheral blood mononuclear cells (PBMCs), sampled before the fourth cycle of nivolumab. This rearrangement joins TRBV28 to TRBJ1-4; D perhaps matches TRBD1 (6 bases). The CDR3 protein is CASSLPQGWGNEKLFF. CDR3 coding DNA: TGTGCCAGCAGTCTGCCACAGGGTTGGGGTAATGAAAAACTGTTTTTT.